This is a list of T cell receptor beta chains from one sample in a study of blood T cell repertoires in COVID-19. Using immunoSEQ multiplex PCR, the repertoire was profiled, and TCRdb retains in-frame clones only, with some absent. The repertoire holds 110,000 or so clones, with approximately 87% as singletons. The sequencing input was peripheral blood. The receptors stem from a man aged 65 to 85 who had recovered from COVID-19. Each CDR3 is given with its conserved first and last residue. A D gene is named only where the DNA matches it firmly. The size of a clone is reported for some rows only, either as once, few or many, or as a class for expanded clones.

j_call: TRBJ2-7
d_call: TRBD1
v_call: TRBV29-1
clone_size: NA
cdr3_nt: TGCAGCGTTGTTGGGACAGGGTGGTACGAGCAGTACTTC
cdr3_aa: CSVVGTGWYEQYF

j_call: TRBJ2-7
d_call: NA
v_call: TRBV5-1
clone_size: NA
cdr3_nt: TGCGCCAGCACCAAGCTAGGAGGGGGCGAGACCGAGCAGTACTTC
cdr3_aa: CASTKLGGGETEQYF

j_call: TRBJ1-1
d_call: TRBD1
v_call: TRBV15
clone_size: NA
cdr3_nt: TGTGCCACCAGCAGAGGAGGGGGCTGGGACACTGAAGCTTTCTTT
cdr3_aa: CATSRGGGWDTEAFF

j_call: TRBJ1-4
d_call: TRBD1
v_call: TRBV5-6
clone_size: NA
cdr3_nt: TGTGCCAGCAGCTTACAGGGGTCGAATGAAAAACTGTTTTTT
cdr3_aa: CASSLQGSNEKLFF

j_call: TRBJ2-6
d_call: TRBD1
v_call: TRBV18
clone_size: NA
cdr3_nt: TGTGCCAGCTCACCACCATGGGGGGACAGGGTCTACTCTGGGGCCAACGTCCTGACTTTC
cdr3_aa: CASSPPWGDRVYSGANVLTF

j_call: TRBJ2-1
d_call: NA
v_call: TRBV28
clone_size: NA
cdr3_nt: TGTGCCAGCAGTTTTAAGACAAGCGGGTCCTACAATGAGCAGTTCTTC
cdr3_aa: CASSFKTSGSYNEQFF

j_call: TRBJ2-3
d_call: NA
v_call: TRBV5-4
clone_size: NA
cdr3_nt: TGTGCCGTTGGGGAGGCAGATACGCAGTATTTT
cdr3_aa: CAVGEADTQYF

j_call: TRBJ1-2
d_call: NA
v_call: TRBV29-1
clone_size: NA
cdr3_nt: TGCAGCGTGACGGGGGTAGGCTATGGCTACACCTTC
cdr3_aa: CSVTGVGYGYTF

j_call: TRBJ2-7
d_call: NA
v_call: TRBV6-2/TRBV6-3
clone_size: NA
cdr3_nt: TGTGCCAGCAGCTCCGGGACACCCGAGCAGTACTTC
cdr3_aa: CASSSGTPEQYF

j_call: TRBJ1-2
d_call: TRBD1
v_call: TRBV4-2
clone_size: few
cdr3_nt: TGTGCCAGCAGCCTACAGGGGAACTATGGCTACACCTTC
cdr3_aa: CASSLQGNYGYTF

j_call: TRBJ2-5
d_call: NA
v_call: TRBV6-4
clone_size: NA
cdr3_nt: TGTGCCAGCAGTGACTCGGGGAGGGAGACCCAGTACTTC
cdr3_aa: CASSDSGRETQYF

j_call: TRBJ1-2
d_call: TRBD1
v_call: TRBV18
clone_size: NA
cdr3_nt: TGTGCCAGCTCACCTGGGACAGGGGGAATCTATGGCTACACCTTC
cdr3_aa: CASSPGTGGIYGYTF

j_call: TRBJ2-7
d_call: TRBD1
v_call: TRBV5-1
clone_size: NA
cdr3_nt: TGCGCCAGCAGCTTCCCGGACAGGGCTTACGAGCAGTACTTC
cdr3_aa: CASSFPDRAYEQYF

j_call: TRBJ1-5
d_call: NA
v_call: TRBV6-4
clone_size: NA
cdr3_nt: TGTGCCAGCAGTGAAACAGGGAGATATAGCAATCAGCCCCAGCATTTT
cdr3_aa: CASSETGRYSNQPQHF

j_call: TRBJ1-2
d_call: NA
v_call: TRBV6-2/TRBV6-3
clone_size: NA
cdr3_nt: TGTGCCAGCAGTTTCAACAGGGTTGCTGGCTACACCTTC
cdr3_aa: CASSFNRVAGYTF

j_call: TRBJ2-1
d_call: NA
v_call: TRBV24-1
clone_size: NA
cdr3_nt: TGTGCCACCAGTGACAGCTTAGCCAGCTCCTACAATGAGCAGTTCTTC
cdr3_aa: CATSDSLASSYNEQFF

j_call: TRBJ1-2
d_call: NA
v_call: TRBV29-1
clone_size: NA
cdr3_nt: TGCAGCGTTGGTTCGGTCCAAGGGGGAAGTTATGGCTACACCTTC
cdr3_aa: CSVGSVQGGSYGYTF

j_call: TRBJ2-2
d_call: TRBD2
v_call: TRBV30
clone_size: once
cdr3_nt: TGTGCCTGGAGGGGGACTAGCGGGGTCCAGCCCACCGGGGAGCTGTTTTTT
cdr3_aa: CAWRGTSGVQPTGELFF

j_call: TRBJ1-1
d_call: NA
v_call: TRBV7-9
clone_size: many
cdr3_nt: TGTGCCAGCAGCCGCGGGAGGGAGAACACTGAAGCTTTCTTT
cdr3_aa: CASSRGRENTEAFF

j_call: TRBJ1-1
d_call: NA
v_call: TRBV11-2
clone_size: once
cdr3_nt: TGTGCCAGCAGCAACTCGAACACTGAAGCTTTCTTT
cdr3_aa: CASSNSNTEAFF

j_call: TRBJ2-1
d_call: TRBD2
v_call: TRBV5-4
clone_size: NA
cdr3_nt: TGTGCCAGCACCATGAGTAGCGGGAGCTTCTACAATGAGCAGTTCTTC
cdr3_aa: CASTMSSGSFYNEQFF

j_call: TRBJ1-5
d_call: NA
v_call: TRBV20-1
clone_size: NA
cdr3_nt: TGCAGTGCTAGTTTCAATAATCAGCCCCAGCATTTT
cdr3_aa: CSASFNNQPQHF

j_call: TRBJ1-5
d_call: NA
v_call: TRBV5-5
clone_size: NA
cdr3_nt: TGTGCCAGCAGCTTGGAGTCGGGGAACAATCAGCCCCAGCATTTT
cdr3_aa: CASSLESGNNQPQHF

j_call: TRBJ2-7
d_call: TRBD1
v_call: TRBV13
clone_size: NA
cdr3_nt: TGTGCCAGCAGTTTGACAGGGACCTACGAGCAGTACTTC
cdr3_aa: CASSLTGTYEQYF

j_call: TRBJ2-1
d_call: TRBD1
v_call: TRBV11-2
clone_size: NA
cdr3_nt: TGTGCCAGCAGCCGCAGACAGGGCTCCTACAATGAGCAGTTCTTC
cdr3_aa: CASSRRQGSYNEQFF

j_call: TRBJ2-2
d_call: TRBD2
v_call: TRBV27
clone_size: NA
cdr3_nt: TGTGCCAGCAGTCAATGGGCGGGAGCCTACACCGGGGAGCTGTTTTTT
cdr3_aa: CASSQWAGAYTGELFF

j_call: TRBJ2-1
d_call: TRBD2
v_call: TRBV30
clone_size: NA
cdr3_nt: TGTGCCTGGGAGTGGGAGGGGAGGAATGAGCAGTTCTTC
cdr3_aa: CAWEWEGRNEQFF

j_call: TRBJ1-5
d_call: NA
v_call: TRBV28
clone_size: NA
cdr3_nt: TGTGCCGCCTACGACATATATAGCAATCAGCCCCAGCATTTT
cdr3_aa: CAAYDIYSNQPQHF

j_call: TRBJ1-4
d_call: NA
v_call: TRBV6-5
clone_size: NA
cdr3_nt: TGTGCCAGCAGTCTCATGATAGGAGCTAATGAAAAACTGTTTTTT
cdr3_aa: CASSLMIGANEKLFF

j_call: TRBJ2-5
d_call: NA
v_call: TRBV7-2
clone_size: NA
cdr3_nt: TGTGCCAGCAGCCCTTATAAGACCCAGTACTTC
cdr3_aa: CASSPYKTQYF

j_call: TRBJ2-1
d_call: TRBD1
v_call: TRBV4-1
clone_size: NA
cdr3_nt: TGCGCCAGCAGCCAATGGGACAGGGGAAAGTTAAATGAGCAGTTCTTC
cdr3_aa: CASSQWDRGKLNEQFF

j_call: TRBJ2-7
d_call: NA
v_call: TRBV6-2/TRBV6-3
clone_size: NA
cdr3_nt: TGTGCCAGCAGTCGAAGGACGGGGACCTACGAGCAGTACTTC
cdr3_aa: CASSRRTGTYEQYF

j_call: TRBJ1-3
d_call: NA
v_call: TRBV5-5
clone_size: NA
cdr3_nt: TGTGCCAGCAAGGACACCACCTCTGGAAACACCATATATTTT
cdr3_aa: CASKDTTSGNTIYF

j_call: TRBJ1-4
d_call: NA
v_call: TRBV7-3
clone_size: NA
cdr3_nt: TGTGCCAGCAGCTTGCCACCGGGGAGCGAAAAACTGTTTTTT
cdr3_aa: CASSLPPGSEKLFF

j_call: TRBJ2-6
d_call: NA
v_call: TRBV6-5
clone_size: NA
cdr3_nt: TGTGCCAGCAGCCTACGGGGTTCTGGGGCCAACGTCCTGACTTTC
cdr3_aa: CASSLRGSGANVLTF

j_call: TRBJ2-5
d_call: TRBD2
v_call: TRBV5-1
clone_size: NA
cdr3_nt: TGCGCCAGCAGCGCGGGAGCGTCAGAGACCCAGTACTTC
cdr3_aa: CASSAGASETQYF

j_call: TRBJ1-4
d_call: NA
v_call: TRBV6-2/TRBV6-3
clone_size: NA
cdr3_nt: TGTGCCAGCAGTTACAGGGGGAAAGGTGAAAAACTGTTTTTT
cdr3_aa: CASSYRGKGEKLFF

j_call: TRBJ1-1
d_call: NA
v_call: TRBV28
clone_size: NA
cdr3_nt: TGTGCCAGCAGTTTTCGACAGATGAACACTGAAGCTTTCTTT
cdr3_aa: CASSFRQMNTEAFF

j_call: TRBJ1-6
d_call: TRBD1
v_call: TRBV7-9
clone_size: NA
cdr3_nt: TGTGCCAGCAGCGTCACAGGGGAATCACCCCTCCACTTT
cdr3_aa: CASSVTGESPLHF

j_call: TRBJ1-5
d_call: NA
v_call: TRBV27
clone_size: once
cdr3_nt: TGTGCCAGCAGTCTCGGGGGAAGGCTCCCCCAGCATTTT
cdr3_aa: CASSLGGRLPQHF

j_call: TRBJ2-6
d_call: TRBD2
v_call: TRBV30
clone_size: NA
cdr3_nt: TGTGCCTGCCGGACTAGCTTCTCTGGGGCCAACGTCCTGACTTTC
cdr3_aa: CACRTSFSGANVLTF

j_call: TRBJ1-6
d_call: NA
v_call: TRBV6-4
clone_size: NA
cdr3_nt: TGTGCCAGCCGGCAGGGACAATTAGGGCCCCTCCACTTT
cdr3_aa: CASRQGQLGPLHF

j_call: TRBJ1-5
d_call: NA
v_call: TRBV28
clone_size: NA
cdr3_nt: TGTGCCAGCAGTCAGGCAGGGTTGGCCAATCAGCCCCAGCATTTT
cdr3_aa: CASSQAGLANQPQHF

j_call: TRBJ2-7
d_call: NA
v_call: TRBV28
clone_size: NA
cdr3_nt: TGTGCCAGCAGTCCCCTCCGGAGAGCGGGCGAGCAGTACTTC
cdr3_aa: CASSPLRRAGEQYF

j_call: TRBJ2-2
d_call: NA
v_call: TRBV5-1
clone_size: once
cdr3_nt: TGCGCCAGCAGCTTGGGGGGTCGGGGGAACACCGGGGAGCTGTTTTTT
cdr3_aa: CASSLGGRGNTGELFF

j_call: TRBJ2-3
d_call: NA
v_call: TRBV19
clone_size: NA
cdr3_nt: TGTGCCAGTAGTATACTTTGGACAAGCACAGATACGCAGTATTTT
cdr3_aa: CASSILWTSTDTQYF

j_call: TRBJ2-7
d_call: TRBD1
v_call: TRBV3-1/TRBV3-2
clone_size: NA
cdr3_nt: TGTGCCAGCAGCCAAGGACAGGGCTACTACTACGAGCAGTACTTC
cdr3_aa: CASSQGQGYYYEQYF

j_call: TRBJ1-2
d_call: NA
v_call: TRBV6-5
clone_size: NA
cdr3_nt: TGTGCCACTGCGCGGGCGGGAAACTATGGCTACACCTTC
cdr3_aa: CATARAGNYGYTF

j_call: TRBJ1-2
d_call: NA
v_call: TRBV7-6
clone_size: NA
cdr3_nt: TGTGCCAGCGGAGACAGCTACTATGGCTACACCTTC
cdr3_aa: CASGDSYYGYTF

j_call: TRBJ2-5
d_call: NA
v_call: TRBV6-2/TRBV6-3
clone_size: NA
cdr3_nt: TGTGCCAGCAGTTACGGCCAGAGGGAGACCCAGTACTTC
cdr3_aa: CASSYGQRETQYF